This TCR beta chain was obtained from a study of cytomegalovirus exposure and HLA in healthy donors listed by TCRdb under 2017. Broadly, across the study: According to an earlier analysis of a few hundred of the donors, some 180 million T cells yielded roughly 100 million unique TCR beta sequences and about 280 Gb of sequence data. About 280 gigabases of sequencing data and tens of millions of unique TCR sequences were included in an early release covering over 600 HLA-typed donors. Among the roughly 400 genotyped donors, around 79% belonged to the genetic ancestry cluster associated with self-reported Caucasian donors. The study aimed to test whether signatures of past pathogen exposure could be identified by cataloging public T cell receptors. The T cell repertoires of roughly 660 subjects were profiled by immunosequencing and related to cytomegalovirus serostatus. Along with the roughly 700-subject first cohort, a separate validation cohort of over a hundred different subjects was used. The study combined high-throughput TCR immunosequencing, statistical association of individual TCRs with disease status, and machine learning to predict cytomegalovirus infection status. In a later analysis, previously published TCR beta repertoires from 670 or so donors were re-analyzed and high-resolution HLA genotyping was added so that TCR occurrence patterns could be studied. Rather than using new phenotypic data, the later analysis identified candidate immune exposures from TCR beta sequences and from how often those sequences occurred across donors. An earlier analysis of approximately 580 of the donors used high-throughput TCR beta sequencing to judge whether each TCR beta V gene segment behaved as functional or pseudogenic. Donor age, sex, ethnicity and CMV serostatus were collected together with the repertoire data. In a later genetic analysis, genome-wide SNP genotypes for about 65% of the roughly 670 donors were used, and that subset was treated as a discovery cohort. Every discovery cohort repertoire had been produced on one sequencing platform. HLA typing covered class I and class II loci at four-digit resolution. The number of typed donors differed by locus: about 620-630 for A, B, C, DRB1 and DQB1; approximately 520 for DQA1; 606 for DPA1; and roughly 490 for DPB1. Four or five DR-DQ haplotypes were treated as single units for association and clustering because of strong linkage in the cohort. Among around 400 genotyped donors of the cohort, an average of approximately 240,000 unique TCR beta nucleotide sequences were sequenced per donor, roughly a sixth of them non-productive.

The cohort comprised some 730 healthy bone marrow donors. At the time of sampling, every cohort member was nominally healthy, though immune exposures that went unrecorded were likely present. The donor tested CMV seropositive and was one of the 289 seropositive cohort members. A peripheral blood sample was provided by each donor, and peripheral blood mononuclear cells were used for TCR beta sequencing. The Qiagen DNeasy Blood Extraction Kit was used to extract genomic DNA from the blood cell samples. Broader findings and caveats from the paper: The only immune exposure information available for the cohort was CMV serostatus. In vitro tests confirmed that a few of the cytomegalovirus-associated TCR beta chains recognize cytomegalovirus antigens. Linkage disequilibrium might explain the correlated functional status among segregating V segments, but an unknown experimental factor could not be excluded. A cluster of highly shared sequence variants was judged likely to represent a technical artifact of the sequencing pipeline. Cytomegalovirus status was reported to be diagnosed by the classifier with high specificity and sensitivity in both the original and validation cohorts. In a later analysis, HLA-associated TCR beta chains showed more clonal expansion and lower generation probabilities than non-associated chains that were equally common. According to a later genetic analysis, donors in an Asian-associated ancestry cluster had fewer N-insertions in productive TCRs than the approximately 650-donor mean. In this cohort, only TCR beta chains were sequenced, and detectable features were limited by the absence of alpha or paired-chain data. The presence/absence analyses assumed that sequencing depth was roughly uniform across donors, and that assumption may not be true. In the study, around 160 TCR beta chains were listed as associated with cytomegalovirus. The earlier analysis of fewer than 750 of the donors excluded roughly 17 rarely observed V segments, including chromosome 9 orphons, because counts were too low. When HLA alleles, especially DR and DQ, strongly co-occurred, attributing TCR associations to individual alleles was difficult. Several of the top co-occurrence clusters appeared to be linked to parvovirus B19, influenza, CMV and Epstein-Barr virus, according to a later analysis. Some IMGT-functional V segments, including TRBV6-2 and TRBV6-3, could not be told apart with the 87-base-pair reads, so those segments were excluded. A further reported finding was that TCR beta sequences accurately predicted the HLA-A and HLA-B alleles for most subjects in the first cohort. V-gene and J-gene trimming of TCR beta chains was associated with a missense DCLRE1C variant in a later genetic analysis, and the association was replicated in an independent cohort. It was suggested by the authors that the approach could potentially be generalized to other disease states and immunological phenotypes. Specific HLA alleles were associated with 15,000 to 20,000 TCR beta sequences at a false discovery rate of 0.05 in a later analysis. In an earlier analysis of over 550 of the donors, most TCR beta V segments were observed in productive rearrangements about 87% or about 30% of the time, broadly matching IMGT annotations. While some public TCRs were present in many individuals, most TCR sequences turned up only very rarely across donors. In a later analysis, the rate of TCR association differed among HLA loci, with DRB1 alleles having the most associated TCRs and HLA-C alleles having the fewest. HLA typing was unavailable for some donors at each locus, so association tests used only the typed subset. According to a later analysis, most CMV-associated TCR beta chains appeared to be HLA-restricted, and the HLA associations seemed to be driven largely by CMV exposure.

Including the terminal cysteine and phenylalanine, the CDR3 comprises 15 residues. CDR3 DNA only is kept here, 45 bases in frame from base 1. Relative to germline, V is 0 bases shorter and J is 4 bases shorter, with 11 bases between their ends. The germline V gene (reference sequence) gives CDR1 as SGHNT and CDR2 as YYREEE. This clone was observed a single time. Its antigen is currently not known. No much larger clone exists at a distance of one base, and base qualities are not known. The library was obtained by the immunoSEQ multiplex PCR assay. The multiplex PCR relied on a mix of 60 forward primers for TCR Vbeta segments and 13 reverse primers for TCR Jbeta segments. The CDR3 region of rearranged TCR beta genes was amplified from genomic DNA by a multiplex PCR assay. On the Illumina HiSeq System, the amplified TCR beta libraries were sequenced as 87-base-pair reads. From the authors' description of their analysis: A later analysis counted about 80 million unique TCR beta chains across the 550 to 800 repertoires, and roughly 11 million of these chains were shared by at least two donors. To remove PCR and sequencing errors, raw reads were error-corrected and collapsed into unique sequences using a nearest-neighbor algorithm that merged closely related sequences. To assign V, D and J gene segments, CDR3 sequences were aligned to IMGT reference sequences. For a sequence to be retained, a match of at least six nucleotides was required to both a V gene segment and a J gene segment. A rearrangement was called productive if the CDR3 had no stop codons and remained in frame with V and J, and every other rearrangement was called non-productive. Following IMGT convention, CDR3 was defined as the stretch from the second conserved V-encoded cysteine to the conserved J-encoded phenylalanine. The earlier analysis of roughly 590 of the donors excluded sequences that lacked an unambiguous match to a single V gene segment. In an earlier analysis of several hundred of the donors, a V segment was called functional when productive rearrangements were above 56.7%, and segregating when the standard deviation between donors exceeded 5%. A statistical classification framework was built for diagnosing cytomegalovirus status from the catalog of TCR beta chain sequences. A later analysis assigned V and J genes by comparing TCR nucleotide sequences with IMGT/GENE-DB human TR gene sequences. In a later analysis, CDR3 sequences and most-parsimonious VDJ recombination scenarios were assigned using the TCRdist pipeline. In a later analysis, each TCR beta chain was defined by its CDR3 amino acid sequence together with its V-gene family, and reads without a unique V-gene family were excluded. To address suspected cross-contamination and a sequencing artifact, a later analysis removed several hundred highly shared, low-generation-probability nucleotide sequences. For each public chain, a later analysis derived a clonal expansion index from normalized ranks of inferred template counts within each repertoire. A later analysis computed generation probabilities with a VDJ recombination model fitted to out-of-frame rearrangements, and checked the results against IGoR. A later analysis scored TCR-TCR, TCR-HLA and TCR-CMV co-occurrence with hypergeometric tests, applying a repertoire-size bias correction to TCR pairs. False discovery rates were estimated in a later analysis by permuting HLA or CMV assignments 20 times. In a later analysis, co-occurring TCRs were grouped with DBSCAN, and TCRdist sequence similarity was added when clustering was performed within HLA-allele-positive subsets. Repertoires with fewer than 30,000 or more than 120,000 public chains were left out of co-occurrence clustering, as were a few repertoires with anomalous nucleotide sharing. TCRdb took over this immuneACCESS table, retaining in-frame rearrangements with V and J assigned. Such tables are incomplete; in checked studies, under half of the missing clones stem from an unresolved V gene, and the remainder is unexplained. The V and J calls and clone size are taken from that table; D and trimming were inferred from the DNA. The sample yields about 300,000 clones; about nine tenths were counted once. 3.5% to 4.5% of the sample is taken by the ten largest.

This TCR came from a man in his forties in good health and CMV-seropositive. The source material was PBMCs. This receptor chain uses TRBV5-4 and TRBJ1-3, with TRBD1 tentatively as D gene (6 bases match). The bases read TGTGCCAGCAGCTTGGTTGGGGGCGCCGGAAACACCATATATTTT. Translated, this is CASSLVGGAGNTIYF.